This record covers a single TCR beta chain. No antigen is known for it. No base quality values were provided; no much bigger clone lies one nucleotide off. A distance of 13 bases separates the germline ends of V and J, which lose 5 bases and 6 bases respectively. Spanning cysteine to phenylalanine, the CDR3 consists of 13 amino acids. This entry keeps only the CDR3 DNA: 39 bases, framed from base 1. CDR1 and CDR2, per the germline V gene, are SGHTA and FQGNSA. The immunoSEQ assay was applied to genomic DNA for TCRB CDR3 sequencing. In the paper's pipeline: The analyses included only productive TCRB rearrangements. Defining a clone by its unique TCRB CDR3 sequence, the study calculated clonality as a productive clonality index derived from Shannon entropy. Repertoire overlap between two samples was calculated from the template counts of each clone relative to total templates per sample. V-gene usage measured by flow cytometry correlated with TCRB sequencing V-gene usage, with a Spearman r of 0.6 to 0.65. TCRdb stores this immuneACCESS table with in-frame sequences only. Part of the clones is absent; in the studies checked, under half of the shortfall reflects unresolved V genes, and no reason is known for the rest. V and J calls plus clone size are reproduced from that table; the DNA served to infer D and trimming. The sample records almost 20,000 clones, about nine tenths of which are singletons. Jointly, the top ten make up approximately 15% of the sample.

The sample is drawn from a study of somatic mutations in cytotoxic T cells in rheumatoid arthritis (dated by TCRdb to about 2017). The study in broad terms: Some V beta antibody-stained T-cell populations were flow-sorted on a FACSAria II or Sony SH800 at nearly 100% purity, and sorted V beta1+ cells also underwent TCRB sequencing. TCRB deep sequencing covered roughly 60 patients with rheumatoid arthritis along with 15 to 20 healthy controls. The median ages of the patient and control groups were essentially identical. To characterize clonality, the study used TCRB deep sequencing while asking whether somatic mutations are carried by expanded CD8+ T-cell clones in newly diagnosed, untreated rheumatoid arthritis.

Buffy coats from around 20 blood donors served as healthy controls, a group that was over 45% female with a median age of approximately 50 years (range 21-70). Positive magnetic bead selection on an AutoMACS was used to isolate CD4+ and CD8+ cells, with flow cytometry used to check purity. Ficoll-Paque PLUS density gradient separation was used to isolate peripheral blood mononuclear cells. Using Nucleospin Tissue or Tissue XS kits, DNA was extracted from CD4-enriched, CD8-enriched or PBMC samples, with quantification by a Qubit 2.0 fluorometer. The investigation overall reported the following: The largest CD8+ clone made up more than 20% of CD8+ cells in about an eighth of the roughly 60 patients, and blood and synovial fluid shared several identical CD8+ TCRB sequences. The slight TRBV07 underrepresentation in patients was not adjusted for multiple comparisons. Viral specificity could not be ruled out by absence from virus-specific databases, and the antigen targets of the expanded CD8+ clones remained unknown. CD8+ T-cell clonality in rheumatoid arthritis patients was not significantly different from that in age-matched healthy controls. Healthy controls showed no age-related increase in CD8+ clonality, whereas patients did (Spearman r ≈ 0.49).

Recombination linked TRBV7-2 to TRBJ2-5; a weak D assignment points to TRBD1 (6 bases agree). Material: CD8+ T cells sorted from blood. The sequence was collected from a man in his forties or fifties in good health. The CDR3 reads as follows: CASSKGGLQTQYF. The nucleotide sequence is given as TGTGCCAGCAGCAAAGGGGGTCTCCAGACCCAGTACTTC.